A selection of T cell receptor beta chains follows, all from one sample in a study of control samples from healthy donors and cancer patients. The data were produced by immunoSEQ multiplex PCR, yet TCRdb's version contains in-frame clones alone and is incomplete. In the table there are 110,000 or so clones, just under 90% of which are singletons. What was sequenced was blood. Every receptor here comes from a man aged 25 to 40 in good health. Both conserved end residues are part of each CDR3. A D gene is named only where the DNA matches it firmly. Not all rows give a size; the values are once, few, many and, for expanded clones, a class.

size: once
J: TRBJ2-3
V: TRBV10-2
D: TRBD2
DNA: TGCGCCAGCAGCGAGTTACTAGCGGGGGGTACAGATACGCAGTATTTT
CDR3: CASSELLAGGTDTQYF

size: .
J: TRBJ1-1
V: TRBV5-4
D: TRBD1
DNA: TGTGCCAGCAGGTCCCCGGGACAGGGAGGGCTAGGTGAAGCTTTCTTT
CDR3: CASRSPGQGGLGEAFF

size: .
J: TRBJ2-5
V: TRBV12-3/TRBV12-4
D: .
DNA: TGTGCCAGCAGCCTATCTGTCGACGGAGAAAAGTACTTC
CDR3: CASSLSVDGEKYF

size: .
J: TRBJ1-4
V: TRBV2
D: .
DNA: TGTGCCAGCAGGGCAGGGTACGAAAAACTGTTTTTT
CDR3: CASRAGYEKLFF

size: .
J: TRBJ1-1
V: TRBV25-1
D: .
DNA: TGTGCCAGCAGTGAATCGGGTTTGACCACTGAAGCTTTCTTT
CDR3: CASSESGLTTEAFF

size: .
J: TRBJ2-7
V: TRBV5-6
D: .
DNA: TGTGCCAGCAGCCAAGGTTACTCCTACGAGCAGTACTTC
CDR3: CASSQGYSYEQYF

size: .
J: TRBJ1-3
V: TRBV11-2
D: .
DNA: TGTGCCAGCAGCTTAGGGCACTCTGGAAACACCATATATTTT
CDR3: CASSLGHSGNTIYF

size: .
J: TRBJ2-6
V: TRBV18
D: TRBD1
DNA: TGTGCCAGCTCACCCCGGGGGGTATCAAGGACAGGGGACCCACGCTCTGGGGCCAACGTCCTGACTTTC
CDR3: CASSPRGVSRTGDPRSGANVLTF

size: .
J: TRBJ2-2
V: TRBV18
D: .
DNA: TGTGCCAGCCCACCCTTGGCGGGACTTAACACCGGGGAGCTGTTTTTT
CDR3: CASPPLAGLNTGELFF

size: .
J: TRBJ1-1
V: TRBV18
D: .
DNA: TGTGCCAGCTCACCAGGGGAGGCCACTGAAGCTTTCTTT
CDR3: CASSPGEATEAFF

size: many
J: TRBJ1-5
V: TRBV2
D: .
DNA: TGTGCCAGCACCCAGGCAGGGCAGCCCCAGCATTTT
CDR3: CASTQAGQPQHF

size: .
J: TRBJ1-4
V: TRBV18
D: .
DNA: TGTGCCAGCTCTCTGGGTGCAAATGAAAAACTGTTTTTT
CDR3: CASSLGANEKLFF